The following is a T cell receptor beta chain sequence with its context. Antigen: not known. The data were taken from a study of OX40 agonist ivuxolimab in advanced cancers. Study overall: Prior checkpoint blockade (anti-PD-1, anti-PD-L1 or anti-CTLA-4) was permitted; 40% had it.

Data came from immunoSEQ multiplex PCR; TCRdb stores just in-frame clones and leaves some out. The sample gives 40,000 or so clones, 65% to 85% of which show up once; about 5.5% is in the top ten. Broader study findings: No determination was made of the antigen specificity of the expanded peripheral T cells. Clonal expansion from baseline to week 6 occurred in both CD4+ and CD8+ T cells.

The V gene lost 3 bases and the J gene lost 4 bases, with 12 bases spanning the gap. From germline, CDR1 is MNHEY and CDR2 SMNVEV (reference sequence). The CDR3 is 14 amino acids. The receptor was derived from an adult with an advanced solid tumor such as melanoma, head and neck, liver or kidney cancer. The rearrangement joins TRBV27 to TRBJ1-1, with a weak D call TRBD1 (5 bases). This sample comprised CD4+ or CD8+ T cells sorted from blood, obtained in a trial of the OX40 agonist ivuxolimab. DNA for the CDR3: TGTGCCAGCAGTTTCCGATCTAGGGGCACTGAAGCTTTCTTT. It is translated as CASSFRSRGTEAFF.